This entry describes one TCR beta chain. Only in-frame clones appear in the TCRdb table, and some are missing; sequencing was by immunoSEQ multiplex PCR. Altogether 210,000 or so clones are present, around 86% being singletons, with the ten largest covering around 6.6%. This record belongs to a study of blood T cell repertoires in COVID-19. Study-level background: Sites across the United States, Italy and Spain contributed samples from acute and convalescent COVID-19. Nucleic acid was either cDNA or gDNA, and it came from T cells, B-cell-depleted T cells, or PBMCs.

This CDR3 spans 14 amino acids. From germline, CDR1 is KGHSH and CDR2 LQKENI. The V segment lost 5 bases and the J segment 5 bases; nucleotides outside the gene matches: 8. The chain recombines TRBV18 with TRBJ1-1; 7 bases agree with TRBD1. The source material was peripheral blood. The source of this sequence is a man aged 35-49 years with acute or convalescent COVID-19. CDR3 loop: CASSYDRVGTEAFF. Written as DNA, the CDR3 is TGTGCCAGCTCATATGACAGGGTTGGGACTGAAGCTTTCTTT.